The rows below give T cell receptor beta chains drawn from one sample of a study of T cells in Graves' hyperthyroidism and ophthalmopathy. TCRdb recomputed calls from the multiplex PCR reads with MiXCR, one row per CDR3 protein. The sample consists of roughly 300,000 distinct CDR3 sequences, about 25% of them appearing once. The sample taken for sequencing was blood. The receptors originated from a man aged 40-49 years with Graves' hyperthyroidism that later progressed to Graves' ophthalmopathy. CDR3s include the opening cysteine and the closing phenylalanine or tryptophan. Each record gives: J gene, V gene, D gene, CDR3 protein. D genes are given only for firm matches.

>TRBJ1-2|TRBV6-4|NA
CASSVNVNYGYTF
>TRBJ2-5|TRBV28|NA
CASSYQGRQETQYF
>TRBJ2-7|TRBV5-1|TRBD1
CASRPGTGNEQYF
>TRBJ2-7|TRBV6-2/TRBV6-3|NA
CASRESSYEQYF
>TRBJ2-6|TRBV6-5|NA
CASSYAGVVSGANVLTF
>TRBJ1-1|TRBV11-3|NA
CASSKDGQMNTEAFF
>TRBJ1-2|TRBV28|NA
CASKGEGGYTF
>TRBJ2-3|TRBV25-1|NA
CASMGPAQYF
>TRBJ2-7|TRBV12-3/TRBV12-4|TRBD2
CASSPPGLAPYEQYF
>TRBJ1-3|TRBV12-3/TRBV12-4|NA
CASSLAPTIYF
>TRBJ1-1|TRBV6-5|NA
CASSWSTSNTEAFF
>TRBJ1-1|TRBV6-2/TRBV6-3|NA
CASGHHRLNTEAFF
>TRBJ2-7|TRBV14|NA
CASSQEPAGSYEQYF
>TRBJ1-1|TRBV12-3/TRBV12-4|NA
CASSSRGSTEAFF
>TRBJ2-2|TRBV3-1|NA
CASSPSQWGGAGELFF
>TRBJ1-5|TRBV30|NA
CASARESNQPQHF
>TRBJ1-2|TRBV5-6|TRBD1
CASSLPQGTGDGYTF
>TRBJ2-5|TRBV10-3|TRBD2
CAISGETSGKETQYF
>TRBJ2-7|TRBV30|TRBD2
CAWRLAGYGEQYF
>TRBJ1-2|TRBV5-1|NA
CASSLAERYGYTF
>TRBJ2-7|TRBV6-5|NA
CASSWVPQGGRPYEQYF
>TRBJ2-4|TRBV4-1|NA
CASSRTAKNIQYF
>TRBJ1-1|TRBV12-3/TRBV12-4|TRBD1
CASSRPGTGITEAFF
>TRBJ2-7|TRBV20-1|TRBD2
CSATTSEEQYF
>TRBJ1-3|TRBV19|NA
CASSADGFSGNTIYF
>TRBJ2-7|TRBV28|NA
CASSQAPLAAHEQYF
>TRBJ1-2|TRBV6-5|NA
CASSYGFTVRKNYGYTF
>TRBJ1-6|TRBV12-3/TRBV12-4|NA
CARSLRGQGSPLHF
>TRBJ1-5|TRBV7-6|NA
CASSLLPLSSGLIWSQPQHF
>TRBJ1-5|TRBV6-1|NA
CASSEAGRGGNQPQHF
>TRBJ2-7|TRBV9|NA
CASSVAGSGAPYEQYF
>TRBJ2-4|TRBV6-1|TRBD1
CASSSLGRQGNIQYF
>TRBJ2-7|TRBV18|TRBD1
CASSPPMAGGGKAYEQYF
>TRBJ2-2|TRBV25-1|TRBD2
CASSPPGLAVTGELFF